The TCR beta chain under discussion was sequenced for a study of T cell repertoires in cytomegalovirus infection. The wider study: Public signatures in TCR beta pointed to CMV infection and matching HLA type. The study's findings and limits: Ex vivo, HLA-C-restricted CMV-specific TCR beta clonotypes prevailed over the rest of the response. Carriage of CMV together with the relevant HLA was identifiable through cumulative public TCR beta family frequency.

TCRdb called the reads again in MiXCR, with one record for every CDR3 protein. In the table there are 400,000 to 550,000 distinct CDR3 sequences, around 11% of which are singletons. Germline V lookup: CDR1 SGHTA, CDR2 FQGNSA. The V end was cut by 2 bases, the J end by 9 bases, with 8 bases between. The CDR3 has 12 amino acids. This clonotype came up many times. Its specificity is not known. This TCR was recovered from a human donor in good health (CMV status not recorded). Some clones in this sample may be carry-over from other donors' samples. The chain links TRBV7-2 to TRBJ2-1; D is unresolved. Sequences were obtained from PBMCs. In DNA, the CDR3 is TGTGCCAGCAGCTTACTAGTCAGTGAGCAGTTCTTC. Translated, it gives CASSLLVSEQFF. The full variable domain, completed using reference TRBV7-2 and TRBJ2-1, is GAGVSQSPSNKVTEKGKDVELRCDPISGHTALYWYRQSLGQGLEFLIYFQGNSAPDKSGLPSDRFSAERTGGSVSTLTIQRTQQEDSAVYLCASSLLVSEQFFGPGTRLTVL.